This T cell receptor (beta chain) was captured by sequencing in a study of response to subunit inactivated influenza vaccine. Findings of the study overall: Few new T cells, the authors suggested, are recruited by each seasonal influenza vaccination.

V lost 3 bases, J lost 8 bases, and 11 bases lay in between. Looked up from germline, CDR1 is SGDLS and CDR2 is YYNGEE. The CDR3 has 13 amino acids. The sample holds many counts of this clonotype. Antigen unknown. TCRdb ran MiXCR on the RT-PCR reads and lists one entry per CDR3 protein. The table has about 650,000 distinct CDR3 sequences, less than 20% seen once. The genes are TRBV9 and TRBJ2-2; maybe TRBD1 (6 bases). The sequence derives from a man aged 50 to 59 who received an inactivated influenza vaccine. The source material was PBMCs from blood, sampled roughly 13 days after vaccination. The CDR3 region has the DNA TGTGCCAGCAGCGACCAGGGGACAGGGGAGCTGTTTTTT. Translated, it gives CASSDQGTGELFF. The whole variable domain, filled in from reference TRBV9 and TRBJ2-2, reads DSGVTQTPKHLITATGQRVTLRCSPRSGDLSVYWYQQSLDQGLQFLIQYYNGEERAKGNILERFSAQQFPDLHSELNLSSLELGDSALYFCASSDQGTGELFFGEGSRLTVL.